This entry lists 15 T cell receptor beta chains sequenced from one sample in a study of blood T cell repertoires in COVID-19. The protocol was immunoSEQ multiplex PCR, while the TCRdb copy is restricted to in-frame clones and leaves out a portion. The sample holds hundreds of thousands of clones; 90% are singletons and the top ten take 1.5% to 2%. The sequencing sample was made of PBMCs or T cells enriched from blood (not recorded which). These TCRs come from a woman aged 18-30 years with acute COVID-19.

The CDR3 DNA reads TGTGCCACCAGCATACTCCCCGTCAACTCCTACAATGAGCAGTTCTTC. This sequence encodes CATSILPVNSYNEQFF. The V gene is TRBV15, the J gene TRBJ2-1; no definite D call. With 4 bases removed from V and 0 bases from J, the gap between germline ends came to 13 bases. This CDR3 has 16 amino acids. Germline values: CDR1 LNHNV, CDR2 YYDKDF (reference sequence).

This clone is a singleton in its sample. The V and J genes are TRBV7-8 and TRBJ2-7; D is ambiguous. V gave up 1 base and J gave up 3 bases, with 7 bases separating them. Germline lookup yields CDR1 SGHVS and CDR2 FQNEAQ. The CDR3 contains 13 residues. The CDR3 reads CASSLGRNYEQYF. CDR3 coding DNA: TGTGCCAGCAGCTTAGGCAGGAACTACGAGCAGTACTTC.

V gene TRBV6-5 combines with J gene TRBJ1-1; no reliable D call. Trimming removed 4 bases at V and 0 bases at J, with 9 bases between. Germline values: CDR1 MNHEY, CDR2 SVGAGI. The CDR3 length is 14 residues. The CDR3, as DNA: TGTGCCAGCAGTTTATACGAGATGAACACTGAAGCTTTCTTT. Translating gives CASSLYEMNTEAFF.

The chain has TRBV18 and TRBJ1-6; 10 bases match TRBD1. This CDR3 is 15 amino acids long. Germline CDR1 is KGHSH and CDR2 is LQKENI. J was trimmed by 9 bases and V by 2 bases; bases with no gene match: 4. CDR3 loop: CASSPGGQGSSPLHF. CDR3 DNA: TGTGCCAGCTCACCAGGGGGACAGGGGAGTTCACCCCTCCACTTT.

This clone was seen more than once but under ten times. The same CDR3 arises from other DNA sequences in this sample as well. The chain recombines TRBV28 with TRBJ2-3, with 12 bases fitting TRBD2. V was clipped by 5 bases and J by 4 bases; unmatched bases: 1. The CDR3 is made up of 14 amino acids. Germline V gene sequence: CDR1 MDHEN, CDR2 SYDVKM. The CDR3 sequence is CASSLAGGPDTQYF. The CDR3 nucleotides are TGTGCCAGCAGTCTAGCGGGAGGGCCAGATACGCAGTATTTT.

This rearrangement joins TRBV29-1 to TRBJ2-1, with D possibly TRBD2 on 5 matching bases. CDR1 and CDR2 from the germline V gene are SQVTM and ANQGSEA. V was shortened by 3 bases and J by 4 bases, with 16 bases between the two germline ends. This CDR3 is built from 15 residues. The CDR3 loop is CSVDPIQGRYNEQFF. The CDR3 nucleotides read TGCAGCGTTGATCCCATTCAAGGGAGATACAATGAGCAGTTCTTC.

This sequence joins TRBV4-2 and TRBJ1-1; D is unclear. This CDR3 contains 14 residues. Trimming stripped 2 bases from V and 2 bases from J, with 9 bases between. Germline assignment: CDR1 LGHNA and CDR2 YNFKEQ. Here the CDR3 reads CASSQRSYNTEAFF. The CDR3 bases are TGTGCCAGCAGCCAACGTAGTTACAACACTGAAGCTTTCTTT.

J is TRBJ1-2 and V is TRBV5-1; D is possibly TRBD1 (5 bases). V was pared by 1 base and J by 3 bases, with 13 bases between. The germline V gene has CDR1 SGHRS and CDR2 YFSETQ. The CDR3 is 15 amino acids. DNA for the CDR3: TGCGCCAGCAGCTTGACAGACCCCAGGGACTATGGCTACACCTTC. As protein: CASSLTDPRDYGYTF. Based on the CDR3 plus reference TRBV5-1 and TRBJ1-2, the full variable domain is KAGVTQTPRYLIKTRGQQVTLSCSPISGHRSVSWYQQTPGQGLQFLFEYFSETQRNKGNFPGRFSGRQFSNSRSEMNVSTLELGDSALYLCASSLTDPRDYGYTFGSGTRLTVV.

The V call is TRBV27, the J call TRBJ2-1, with no clear D. V lost 5 bases to trimming and J lost 5 bases, with 13 bases between them. Looked up from germline, CDR1 is MNHEY and CDR2 is SMNVEV (reference sequence). This CDR3 is 14 amino acids long. CDR3 residues: CASSLKTTNNEQFF. Written as DNA, the CDR3 is TGTGCCAGCAGTCTGAAAACTACGAACAATGAGCAGTTCTTC.

In this sample, this clone turned up once. The rearrangement joins TRBV2 to TRBJ1-2; D gene unclear. V was trimmed by 7 bases and J by 3 bases, leaving 12 bases between them. The germline gives CDR1 SNHLY, CDR2 FYNNEI. The CDR3 covers 13 residues. CDR3 DNA sequence: TGTGCCAGCACCCCTGATACGGACTATGGCTACACCTTC. Protein sequence: CASTPDTDYGYTF.

Regarding this clone: Other DNA sequences in this specimen translate into the identical CDR3. The chain uses TRBV18 and TRBJ1-1; TRBD1 matches 7 bases. This CDR3 has 14 amino acids. Germline-derived CDR1 and CDR2 are KGHSH and LQKENI. Trimming at V came to 2 bases and at J to 1 base, leaving 1 base not matched to a gene. The CDR3 DNA reads TGTGCCAGCTCACCAGCAGGGGGGAACACTGAAGCTTTCTTT. Amino acids: CASSPAGGNTEAFF.

The genes are TRBV5-6 and TRBJ1-2; no definite D call. Trimming cost V 1 base and J 3 bases, with 4 bases left between them. Germline V CDR1 and CDR2: SGHDT, YYEEEE. The CDR3 sequence is 12 residues long. The CDR3 reads CASSLTYYGYTF. The CDR3 bases are TGTGCCAGCAGCTTGACATACTATGGCTACACCTTC.

This clone was recorded once. This sequence joins TRBV5-6 and TRBJ2-1; 8 bases match TRBD2. The CDR3 length is 16 residues. Germline V gene sequence: CDR1 SGHDT, CDR2 YYEEEE. V shed 1 base, J shed 1 base, and the junction held 4 bases outside the gene matches. The CDR3 DNA follows: TGTGCCAGCAGCTTGACTAGCGGTTGGTCCTACAATGAGCAGTTCTTC. Amino acid sequence: CASSLTSGWSYNEQFF.

The table lists this clone with a count of one. The chain is built from TRBV6-2 or TRBV6-3 and TRBJ1-1, with D possibly being TRBD1 (6 bases). The CDR3 spans 15 residues. Trimming stripped 2 bases from V and 6 bases from J, with 16 bases between. Germline V gene data show CDR1 as MNHEY and CDR2 as SVGEGT. CDR3: CASSYAWGGSAEAFF. The DNA for the CDR3 is TGTGCCAGCAGTTACGCTTGGGGGGGCAGCGCTGAAGCTTTCTTT.

This chain connects TRBV6-2 or TRBV6-3 to TRBJ2-7, with 8 bases that match TRBD2. V gave up 6 bases and J gave up 4 bases; unmatched junction bases: 17. CDR3 length: 17 residues. Germline V gene lookup returns CDR1 MNHEY and CDR2 SVGEGT. CDR3 sequence reads: CASSLGGNSGARYEQYF. The CDR3 DNA sequence: TGTGCCAGCAGCCTGGGAGGAAATAGCGGGGCAAGATACGAGCAGTACTTC.